These 26 T cell receptor beta chains originate from one sample sequenced in a study of T cell changes during pregnancy in multiple sclerosis. Assay used: immunoSEQ multiplex PCR; TCRdb lists only in-frame clones, some missing. In the table there are approximately 50,000 clones, roughly 90% of which are singletons. Here the sequenced sample was CD4+ T cells from peripheral blood mononuclear cells, taken after pregnancy. These TCRs come from a female donor with multiple sclerosis, enrolled in a pregnancy study.

V and J are TRBV6-1 and TRBJ1-4; perhaps TRBD1 as D (5 bases). Germline-derived CDR1 and CDR2 are MNHNS and SASEGT. The CDR3 spans 14 residues. The V end lost 2 bases, the J end lost 8 bases, and 12 bases lay between the germline ends. As DNA, the CDR3 is TGTGCCAGCAGTGAACAGGGAATTTACGAAAAACTGTTTTTT. The encoded protein is CASSEQGIYEKLFF.

The chain recombines TRBV7-9 with TRBJ1-1; TRBD1 agrees at 7 bases. V lost 7 bases, J lost 0 bases, and 8 bases stayed unmatched. Germline CDR1 is SEHNR and CDR2 is FQNEAQ (reference sequence). CDR3 size: 15 residues. The CDR3 DNA follows: TGTGCCAGCACAGGGACAGCCACTATGAACACTGAAGCTTTCTTT. Translation: CASTGTATMNTEAFF. Full variable domain (rest looked up from reference TRBV7-9 and TRBJ1-1): DTGVSQNPRHKITKRGQNVTFRCDPISEHNRLYWYRQTLGQGPEFLTYFQNEAQLEKSRLLSDRFSAERPKGSFSTLEIQRTEQGDSAMYLCASTGTATMNTEAFFGQGTRLTVV.

V gene TRBV9 combines with J gene TRBJ2-5; TRBD2 agrees at 8 bases. Unmatched junction bases numbered 8, after V lost 4 bases and J lost 3 bases. CDR3 length equals 15 residues. Germline V gives CDR1 SGDLS, CDR2 YYNGEE. CDR3 bases: TGTGCCAGCAGCACAACTAGCGGAAACGAAGAGACCCAGTACTTC. Its translation: CASSTTSGNEETQYF. Supplemented by reference TRBV9 and TRBJ2-5, the full variable domain reads DSGVTQTPKHLITATGQRVTLRCSPRSGDLSVYWYQQSLDQGLQFLIQYYNGEERAKGNILERFSAQQFPDLHSELNLSSLELGDSALYFCASSTTSGNEETQYFGPGTRLLVL.

CDR3 DNA sequence: TGCGCCAGCAGCCTAGCGGGAGGGCCAACAGATACGCAGTATTTT. Its translation: CASSLAGGPTDTQYF. This chain connects TRBV4-3 to TRBJ2-3, with 11 positions matching TRBD2. This CDR3 has 15 amino acids. V gave up 4 bases and J gave up 3 bases; unmatched junction bases: 3. From germline, CDR1 is LGHNA and CDR2 YSLEER.

The V call is TRBV5-7, the J call TRBJ1-5; D might be TRBD1 (6 bases). TRBV5-7 is designated an ORF whose function remains uncertain. Between the trimmed V and J ends, which lost 4 bases and 6 bases, there was a span of 17 bases. This CDR3 region has 15 residues. In nucleotides, the CDR3 is TGTGCCAGCAGCCCTCCGACAGGACGAGGTCAGCCCCAGCATTTT. It encodes CASSPPTGRGQPQHF.

V is TRBV9 and J is TRBJ2-3; 9 bases match TRBD1. The CDR3 consists of 13 residues. The V segment lost 9 bases and the J segment 0 bases; nucleotides outside the gene matches: 2. The germline CDR1 and CDR2 sequences are SGDLS and YYNGEE. For the CDR3, the DNA is TGTGCCACCGGGACAGGGAGCACAGATACGCAGTATTTT. Translating it yields CATGTGSTDTQYF.

The chain joins TRBV4-3 to TRBJ2-1; D gene unclear. V lost 4 bases to trimming and J lost 8 bases, with 9 bases between them. CDR1 is LGHNA, CDR2 YSLEER, per germline. The CDR3 has 12 amino acids. DNA for the CDR3: TGCGCCAGCAGCCGTACGCAGGATGAGCAGTTCTTC. Its translation is CASSRTQDEQFF.

The rearrangement joins TRBV12-5 to TRBJ2-5, with 9 bases lining up with TRBD1. The CDR3 loop spans 15 amino acids. Looked up from germline, CDR1 is LGHNT and CDR2 is FRNRAP. With 6 bases clipped from V and 5 bases from J, the junction kept 10 bases outside the gene matches. The CDR3 DNA follows: TGTGCTAGTGGAAAGACGGGACAGGGTTGGGAGACCCAGTACTTC. Residues: CASGKTGQGWETQYF.

The chain links TRBV4-3 to TRBJ2-2, with 8 bases matching TRBD2. The trim removed 2 bases at V and 8 bases at J, leaving 10 bases unmatched. The CDR3 extends over 16 amino acids. CDR1 is LGHNA and CDR2 is YSLEER in the germline V gene. CDR3 region: CASSQRTSLIGGELFF. CDR3 DNA: TGCGCCAGCAGCCAAAGGACTAGCCTTATCGGAGGGGAGCTGTTTTTT.

This clone occurred a few times. The chain is built from TRBV12-5 and TRBJ1-1; D unresolved. The CDR3 covers 13 residues. V gave up 3 bases and J gave up 2 bases, with 7 bases separating them. Germline V gives CDR1 LGHNT, CDR2 FRNRAP. CDR3 sequence reads: CASGLGGNTEAFF. Here the CDR3 DNA reads TGTGCTAGTGGTTTAGGAGGAAACACTGAAGCTTTCTTT.

The CDR3 region has the DNA TGTGCCAGTAGTCACGTGACAGGAGCCACAGATACGCAGTATTTT. Translating it yields CASSHVTGATDTQYF. V gene TRBV19 combines with J gene TRBJ2-3; D may be TRBD1 (6 bases). Per the germline V gene, CDR1 is LNHDA and CDR2 is SQIVND (reference sequence). Trimming removed 5 bases from V and 2 bases from J, with 14 bases in between. The CDR3 length is 15 residues.

CDR3 region: CAWSVLKGVNEKLFF. The CDR3 DNA is TGTGCCTGGAGTGTACTTAAGGGGGTAAATGAAAAACTGTTTTTT. The chain combines TRBV30 with TRBJ1-4; D may be TRBD1 (6 bases). V was pared by 0 bases and J by 5 bases, with 13 bases between. Germline V gene lookup returns CDR1 GTSNPN and CDR2 SVGIG (reference sequence). The CDR3 runs 15 residues.

This clone was observed once. The rearrangement joins TRBV2 to TRBJ2-5, with 7 bases lining up with TRBD2. Germline V CDR1 and CDR2: SNHLY, FYNNEI. The ends lost 0 bases at V and 9 bases at J; junction bases unmatched: 7. The CDR3 has 14 residues. Written as DNA, the CDR3 is TGTGCCAGCAGTGAAGCTCCCCTTGGGGGGGCCCAGTACTTC. Translating gives CASSEAPLGGAQYF.

The rearrangement joins TRBV7-3 to TRBJ2-2; TRBD1 aligns across 9 bases. Trimming took 2 bases from V and 7 from J; bases not matched to a gene: 8. There are 16 residues in the CDR3. From germline, CDR1 is SGHTA and CDR2 FQGTGA. CDR3 loop: CASSLATGGGGGELFF. The CDR3 nucleotides are TGTGCCAGCAGCTTAGCGACAGGGGGTGGCGGCGGGGAGCTGTTTTTT. Full variable domain (rest looked up from reference TRBV7-3 and TRBJ2-2): GAGVSQTPSNKVTEKGKYVELRCDPISGHTALYWYRQSLGQGPEFLIYFQGTGAADDSGLPNDRFFAVRPEGSVSTLKIQRTERGDSAVYLCASSLATGGGGGELFFGEGSRLTVL.

This clone was counted a few times. The rearrangement links TRBV28 to TRBJ2-1; the D gene is possibly TRBD2 (6 bases). Germline V lookup: CDR1 MDHEN, CDR2 SYDVKM. V lost 5 bases to trimming and J lost 6 bases, with 17 bases between them. The CDR3 sequence is 15 residues long. This chain's CDR3 is CASSLFGGVVNEQFF. CDR3 sequence (DNA): TGTGCCAGCAGTCTCTTCGGGGGAGTGGTCAATGAGCAGTTCTTC.

The J gene is TRBJ2-2, the V gene TRBV5-4; a possible D gene is TRBD2 (6 bases). The CDR3 totals 15 residues. V gave up 0 bases and J gave up 5 bases, with 11 bases separating them. Germline values: CDR1 SGHNT, CDR2 YYREEE (reference sequence). The CDR3 loop reads CASSLGLVGTGELFF. CDR3 DNA: TGTGCCAGCAGCTTGGGACTAGTTGGTACCGGGGAGCTGTTTTTT.

This clone came up once. The chain recombines TRBV4-3 with TRBJ1-1; 7 bases are a match to TRBD1. Per the germline V gene, CDR1 is LGHNA and CDR2 is YSLEER. CDR3 length: 14 residues. Trimming at V came to 0 bases and at J to 10 bases, leaving 8 bases not matched to a gene. The DNA of the CDR3 is TGCGCCAGCAGCCAAGAGACAGGGTTCTACGGAGCTTTCTTT. Amino acid sequence: CASSQETGFYGAFF.

The CDR3 bases are TGTGCCAGCAGTCCAGGGACAGCAAAAAACATTCAGTACTTC. It specifies CASSPGTAKNIQYF. The chain employs TRBV6-5 and TRBJ2-4; 7 nucleotides line up with TRBD1. There are 14 residues in the CDR3. Germline V gene data show CDR1 as MNHEY and CDR2 as SVGAGI. J gave up 4 bases and V 5 bases, and 5 bases lay outside the gene matches.

The chain joins TRBV25-1 to TRBJ2-5; weak D call: TRBD1 (5 bases). The CDR3 runs 13 residues. The germline V gene encodes CDR1 MGHDK and CDR2 SYGVNS. Deletions cut 2 bases from V and 2 bases from J, with 6 bases between. CDR3 amino acids: CASSERGQETQYF. The CDR3, as DNA: TGTGCCAGCAGTGAAAGGGGTCAAGAGACCCAGTACTTC.

The chain couples TRBV7-9 to TRBJ2-1; possible D gene TRBD2, 6 bases. The CDR3 runs to 12 residues. Trimming left V 5 bases short and J 13 bases short, with 15 bases between. Germline-derived CDR1 and CDR2 are SEHNR and FQNEAQ (reference sequence). The CDR3, as DNA: TGTGCCAGCAGCCCGGACGGGGGATCCCAGTTCTTC. The encoded protein is CASSPDGGSQFF.

The rearrangement uses TRBV2 and TRBJ2-3; D perhaps matches TRBD1 (6 bases). This CDR3 is built from 15 residues. Per the germline V gene, CDR1 is SNHLY and CDR2 is FYNNEI. V lost 5 bases and J 1 base, leaving 13 bases between the germline ends. CDR3 sequence reads: CASSLDRTRTDTQYF. DNA of the CDR3: TGTGCCAGCAGTCTAGACAGGACCCGCACAGATACGCAGTATTTT. Combining the CDR3 with reference TRBV2 and TRBJ2-3 gives the whole variable domain EPEVTQTPSHQVTQMGQEVILRCVPISNHLYFYWYRQILGQKVEFLVSFYNNEISEKSEIFDDQFSVERPDGSNFTLKIRSTKLEDSAMYFCASSLDRTRTDTQYFGPGTRLTVL.

This chain uses TRBV19 with TRBJ2-1; weak D call: TRBD1 (7 bases). V was clipped by 6 bases and J by 7 bases, with 13 bases between them. Germline values: CDR1 LNHDA, CDR2 SQIVND (reference sequence). The CDR3 has 13 amino acids. CDR3 bases: TGTGCCAGTAGGGTCAGGGGGGAGAATGAGCAGTTCTTC. Translated: CASRVRGENEQFF.

Note on this clone: Other DNA sequences of this sample code for an identical CDR3. This chain links TRBV28 with TRBJ1-5; 7 bases match TRBD1. The junction had 8 bases not matched to a gene; V was cut back by 6 bases and J by 3 bases. This CDR3 region has 15 residues. Looked up from germline, CDR1 is MDHEN and CDR2 is SYDVKM. This CDR3 is CASSPTGATNQPQHF. As DNA, the CDR3 is TGTGCCAGCAGCCCAACAGGGGCTACCAATCAGCCCCAGCATTTT. Looking up the rest from reference TRBV28 and TRBJ1-5 gives the full variable domain: DVKVTQSSRYLVKRTGEKVFLECVQDMDHENMFWYRQDPGLGLRLIYFSYDVKMKEKGDIPEGYSVSREKKERFSLILESASTNQTSMYLCASSPTGATNQPQHFGDGTRLSIL.

This clone was observed a single time. The chain is built from TRBV19 and TRBJ1-5; 9 nucleotides align to TRBD1. V was pared by 3 bases and J by 6 bases, with 9 bases of the junction left unmatched. Per the germline V gene, CDR1 is LNHDA and CDR2 is SQIVND (reference sequence). The CDR3 is made up of 16 amino acids. Here the CDR3 reads CASSIFGQGKGQPQHF. In DNA, the CDR3 is TGTGCCAGTAGTATTTTCGGACAGGGGAAGGGTCAGCCCCAGCATTTT.

V and J are TRBV6-5 and TRBJ2-1; 8 nucleotides match TRBD2. V lost 8 bases and J lost 9; bases outside the gene matches: 9. In germline, CDR1 is MNHEY, CDR2 SVGAGI. The CDR3 totals 13 residues. The CDR3 sequence: CASRVGAGGEQFF. The CDR3 DNA reads TGTGCCAGCCGAGTAGGGGCGGGAGGTGAGCAGTTCTTC.

V gene TRBV19 combines with J gene TRBJ1-4, with TRBD1 matching over 7 bases. The CDR3 contains 16 residues. Trimming removed 4 bases from V and 6 bases from J; junction bases left unmatched: 11. The germline gives CDR1 LNHDA, CDR2 SQIVND (reference sequence). CDR3 protein: CASSKPTAGGYEKLFF. The CDR3 nucleotides read TGTGCCAGTAGTAAGCCGACGGCAGGGGGGTATGAAAAACTGTTTTTT.